This entry lists 20 T cell receptor beta chains sequenced from one sample in a study of cytomegalovirus exposure and HLA in healthy donors. The primer mix had 60 Vbeta and 13 Jbeta primers. Method: immunoSEQ multiplex PCR; TCRdb's copy keeps in-frame clones and lacks some. The table shows 170,000 or so clones, with roughly 80% occurring only once. The sequenced sample consisted of PBMCs. All receptors come from a boy aged 2 to 10 in good health and CMV-seronegative.

This clone turned up a few times. The V gene is TRBV7-9, the J gene TRBJ2-7; D is perhaps TRBD1 (6 bases). With 6 bases removed from V and 0 bases from J, the gap between germline ends came to 12 bases. Germline V gene data show CDR1 as SEHNR and CDR2 as FQNEAQ (reference sequence). The CDR3 length is 14 residues. DNA for the CDR3: TGTGCCAGCAGTTGGCAGGGGAGCTCCTACGAGCAGTACTTC. It translates to CASSWQGSSYEQYF.

The chain carries TRBV19 and TRBJ2-6; possibly TRBD2 for D (6 bases). The V gene lost 3 bases and the J gene lost 3 bases, with 9 bases spanning the gap. This CDR3 has 15 residues. The germline CDR1 and CDR2 sequences are LNHDA and SQIVND (reference sequence). Here the CDR3 reads CASSIGGFGANVLTF. The CDR3 nucleotides are TGTGCCAGTAGTATTGGAGGGTTTGGGGCCAACGTCCTGACTTTC.

The chain is built from TRBV4-1 and TRBJ2-5, with TRBD1 identical over 7 bases. TRBJ2-7 matches the DNA end more closely, so the J call is doubtful. Germline CDR1 is MGHRA and CDR2 is YSYEKL. The CDR3 has 15 residues. The CDR3 sequence is CASSQGGGGPYEQYF. In DNA, the CDR3 is TGCGCCAGCAGCCAAGGAGGGGGCGGACCCTACGAGCAGTACTTC.

This clone was found once. The V gene is TRBV4-1, the J gene TRBJ1-2; 11 bases are shared with TRBD1. With 1 base clipped from V and 4 bases from J, the junction kept 5 bases outside the gene matches. CDR3 length: 16 amino acids. The germline CDR1 and CDR2 sequences are MGHRA and YSYEKL. The DNA for the CDR3 is TGCGCCAGCAGCCAAGGGGGGGACAGGGGGAGCTATGGCTACACCTTC. This sequence encodes CASSQGGDRGSYGYTF.

This chain joins TRBV6-6 and TRBJ2-1; 7 positions agree with TRBD2. The V gene's germline CDR1 is MNHNY and CDR2 SVGAGI (reference sequence). With 6 bases clipped from V and 5 bases from J, the junction kept 7 bases outside the gene matches. This CDR3 contains 14 residues. The CDR3 spells CASSRGTNHNEQFF. CDR3 bases: TGTGCCAGCAGCCGGGGGACTAACCACAATGAGCAGTTCTTC.

J is TRBJ1-2 and V is TRBV7-9; D gene unclear. Deletions cut 3 bases from V and 3 bases from J, with 8 bases between. CDR3 length: 13 amino acids. CDR1 SEHNR and CDR2 FQNEAQ come from the germline V gene (reference sequence). The CDR3 protein is CASSFEGDYGYTF. CDR3 coding DNA: TGTGCCAGCAGCTTCGAGGGAGACTATGGCTACACCTTC.

The rearrangement links TRBV5-1 to TRBJ1-3; D perhaps matches TRBD1 (6 bases). This CDR3 comprises 13 residues. CDR1 is SGHRS and CDR2 is YFSETQ in the germline V gene. Trimming left V 4 bases short and J 4 bases short, with 9 bases between. The CDR3 DNA reads as TGCGCCAGCAGCCCGACAGGAGGAAACACCATATATTTT. It specifies CASSPTGGNTIYF.

The rearrangement links TRBV6-1 to TRBJ1-4; D may be TRBD1 (5 bases). The CDR3 has 14 amino acids. Deletions cut 4 bases from V and 7 bases from J, with 13 bases between. Germline V lookup: CDR1 MNHNS, CDR2 SASEGT. The CDR3 spells CASSGMGGTEKLFF. Here the CDR3 DNA reads TGTGCCAGCAGTGGCATGGGGGGGACTGAAAAACTGTTTTTT.

The V call is TRBV2, the J call TRBJ2-7, with 11 bases identical to TRBD1. With V trimmed by 2 bases and J by 3 bases, 3 bases remained unmatched. Per the germline V gene, CDR1 is SNHLY and CDR2 is FYNNEI. The CDR3 spans 15 residues. Here the CDR3 DNA reads TGTGCCAGCAGTGAAATCGGGACAGGGGGCTACGAGCAGTACTTC. The encoded protein is CASSEIGTGGYEQYF.

The V and J genes are TRBV19 and TRBJ1-5, with D unclear. Per the germline V gene, CDR1 is LNHDA and CDR2 is SQIVND (reference sequence). Trimming took 7 bases from V and 5 from J, leaving 15 bases between them. CDR3 size: 14 residues. The CDR3 DNA reads TGTGCCAGTAACTTTAGGGAGTGGCATCAGCCCCAGCATTTT. It is translated as CASNFREWHQPQHF.

V gene TRBV5-1 combines with J gene TRBJ2-1; TRBD2 aligns across 9 bases. The CDR3 runs 16 residues. Trimming cost V 0 bases and J 2 bases; bases outside gene matches: 3. Germline values: CDR1 SGHRS, CDR2 YFSETQ. CDR3 in amino acids: CASSLGLAGPYNEQFF. In nucleotides, the CDR3 is TGCGCCAGCAGCTTGGGGCTAGCGGGACCCTACAATGAGCAGTTCTTC.

This clone has just one count. J is TRBJ2-3 and V is TRBV19; 10 nucleotides line up with TRBD1. The CDR3 has 15 residues. In germline, CDR1 is LNHDA, CDR2 SQIVND (reference sequence). The V and J ends lost 7 bases and 4 bases, in that order; junction bases with no gene match: 8. CDR3 nucleotide sequence: TGTGCCAGTACCGGCTTAGGGACAGGGGCAGATACGCAGTATTTT. Its translation: CASTGLGTGADTQYF.

The rearrangement joins TRBV19 to TRBJ2-2; TRBD2 aligns across 11 bases. Trimming at V came to 4 bases and at J to 0 bases, leaving 1 base not matched to a gene. Germline assignment: CDR1 LNHDA and CDR2 SQIVND (reference sequence). The CDR3 covers 16 residues. DNA of the CDR3: TGTGCCAGTAGTAGACTAGCGGGACCGAACACCGGGGAGCTGTTTTTT. This sequence encodes CASSRLAGPNTGELFF.

The rearrangement joins TRBV5-6 to TRBJ1-2; D is possibly TRBD1 (6 bases). V shed 5 bases and J shed 4 bases, with 24 bases lying between them. CDR1 and CDR2 (germline): SGHDT, YYEEEE. The CDR3 contains 17 residues. The CDR3 sequence: CASRYRAKGGIGYGYTF. The CDR3 DNA reads TGTGCCAGCAGATATAGGGCGAAAGGGGGTATTGGCTATGGCTACACCTTC.

This sequence joins TRBV7-2 and TRBJ2-2; D gene ambiguous. CDR3 size: 13 residues. Germline-derived CDR1 and CDR2 are SGHTA and FQGNSA. Trimming left V 2 bases short and J 7 bases short, with 8 bases between. The CDR3 sequence is CASSLPPVGELFF. CDR3 coding DNA: TGTGCCAGCAGCTTACCCCCGGTCGGGGAGCTGTTTTTT. Looking up the rest from reference TRBV7-2 and TRBJ2-2 gives the full variable domain: GAGVSQSPSNKVTEKGKDVELRCDPISGHTALYWYRQSLGQGLEFLIYFQGNSAPDKSGLPSDRFSAERTGGSVSTLTIQRTQQEDSAVYLCASSLPPVGELFFGEGSRLTVL.

V is TRBV19 and J is TRBJ1-2; tentative D call: TRBD1 (5 bases). The germline gives CDR1 LNHDA, CDR2 SQIVND (reference sequence). The ends were cut back, 6 bases at V and 2 bases at J, with 13 bases in the middle. The CDR3 runs to 14 residues. In nucleotides, the CDR3 is TGTGCCAGTAGCCTGACAGTGGACAACTATGGCTACACCTTC. Translation gives CASSLTVDNYGYTF.

The chain joins TRBV11-2 to TRBJ2-7; the match to TRBD1 covers 9 bases. CDR1 SGHAT and CDR2 FQNNGV come from the germline V gene. Unmatched junction bases numbered 6, after V lost 1 base and J lost 11 bases. This CDR3 spans 13 amino acids. The CDR3: CASSLGDRGSKYF. The CDR3 DNA is TGTGCCAGCAGCTTAGGCGACAGGGGGAGTAAGTACTTC.

The chain is built from TRBV2 and TRBJ1-5; tentatively, D is TRBD1 (5 bases). Germline V gene lookup returns CDR1 SNHLY and CDR2 FYNNEI. The V end lost 4 bases, the J end lost 6 bases, and 13 bases lay between the germline ends. CDR3 size: 14 residues. The CDR3 loop is CASSGHRGIQPQHF. As DNA, the CDR3 is TGTGCCAGCAGTGGTCACCGGGGGATTCAGCCCCAGCATTTT.

The V call is TRBV6-5, the J call TRBJ2-7; 9 bases are a match to TRBD1. J gave up 1 base and V 7 bases, and 5 bases lay outside the gene matches. The CDR3 extends over 14 amino acids. The germline V gene has CDR1 MNHEY and CDR2 SVGAGI. CDR3 sequence (DNA): TGTGCCAGCAAGGCGGGACAGGGTTCCTACGAGCAGTACTTC. This encodes CASKAGQGSYEQYF.

The rearrangement uses TRBV15 and TRBJ2-6, with 7 bases fitting TRBD1. The germline gives CDR1 LNHNV, CDR2 YYDKDF (reference sequence). Germline trimming cut 7 bases from V and 0 bases from J; bases unmatched to any gene: 9. CDR3 length equals 17 residues. This CDR3 reads CATILRDSLSGANVLTF. The CDR3, as DNA: TGTGCCACCATACTCCGGGACAGTCTCTCTGGGGCCAACGTCCTGACTTTC.